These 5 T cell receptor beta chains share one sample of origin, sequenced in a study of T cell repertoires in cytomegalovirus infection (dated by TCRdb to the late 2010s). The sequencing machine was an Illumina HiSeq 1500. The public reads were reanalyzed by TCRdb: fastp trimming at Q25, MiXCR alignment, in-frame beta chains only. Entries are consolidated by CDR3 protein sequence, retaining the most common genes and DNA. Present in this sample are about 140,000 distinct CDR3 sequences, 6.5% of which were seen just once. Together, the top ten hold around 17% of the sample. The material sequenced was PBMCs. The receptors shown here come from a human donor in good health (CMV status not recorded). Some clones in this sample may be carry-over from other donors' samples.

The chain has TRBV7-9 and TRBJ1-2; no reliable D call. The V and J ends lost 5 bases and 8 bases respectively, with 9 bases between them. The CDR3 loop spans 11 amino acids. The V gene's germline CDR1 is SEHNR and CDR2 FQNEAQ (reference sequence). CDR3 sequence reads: CASSPSEGYTF. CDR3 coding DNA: TGTGCCAGCAGCCCCTCTGAGGGCTACACCTTC.

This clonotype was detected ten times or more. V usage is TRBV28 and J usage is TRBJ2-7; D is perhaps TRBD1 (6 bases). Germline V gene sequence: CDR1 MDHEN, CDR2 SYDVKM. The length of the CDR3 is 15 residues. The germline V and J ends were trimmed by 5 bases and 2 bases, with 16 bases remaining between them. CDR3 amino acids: CASSPIGTGPYEQYF. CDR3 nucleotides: TGTGCCAGCAGTCCGATCGGCACAGGGCCCTACGAGCAGTACTTC.

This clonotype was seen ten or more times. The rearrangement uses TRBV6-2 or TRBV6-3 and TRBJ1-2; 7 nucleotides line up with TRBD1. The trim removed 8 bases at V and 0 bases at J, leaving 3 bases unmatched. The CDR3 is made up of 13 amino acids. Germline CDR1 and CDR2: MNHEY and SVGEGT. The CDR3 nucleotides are TGTGCCAGCCGGGACAGAGCTAACTATGGCTACACCTTC. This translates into CASRDRANYGYTF.

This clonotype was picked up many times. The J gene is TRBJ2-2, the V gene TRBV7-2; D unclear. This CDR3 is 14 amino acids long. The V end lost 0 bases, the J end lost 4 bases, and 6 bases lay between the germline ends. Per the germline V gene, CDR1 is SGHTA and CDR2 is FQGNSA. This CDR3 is CASSLARSTGELFF. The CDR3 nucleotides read TGTGCCAGCAGCTTAGCGCGAAGCACCGGGGAGCTGTTTTTT.

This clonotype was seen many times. The CDR3 here is CASSPAGVAEQFF. The CDR3 bases are TGTGCCAGCTCCCCAGCGGGGGTGGCTGAGCAGTTCTTC. J is TRBJ2-1 and V is TRBV7-6; 8 bases line up with TRBD2. Germline CDR1 is SGHVS and CDR2 is FNYEAQ. CDR3 size: 13 residues. V trimming: 8 bases; J trimming: 9 bases; junction bases outside the gene matches: 9. The full variable domain, with the rest looked up from reference TRBV7-6 and TRBJ2-1, is GAGVSQSPRYKVTKRGQDVALRCDPISGHVSLYWYRQALGQGPEFLTYFNYEAQQDKSGLPNDRFSAERPEGSISTLTIQRTEQRDSAMYRCASSPAGVAEQFFGPGTRLTVL.